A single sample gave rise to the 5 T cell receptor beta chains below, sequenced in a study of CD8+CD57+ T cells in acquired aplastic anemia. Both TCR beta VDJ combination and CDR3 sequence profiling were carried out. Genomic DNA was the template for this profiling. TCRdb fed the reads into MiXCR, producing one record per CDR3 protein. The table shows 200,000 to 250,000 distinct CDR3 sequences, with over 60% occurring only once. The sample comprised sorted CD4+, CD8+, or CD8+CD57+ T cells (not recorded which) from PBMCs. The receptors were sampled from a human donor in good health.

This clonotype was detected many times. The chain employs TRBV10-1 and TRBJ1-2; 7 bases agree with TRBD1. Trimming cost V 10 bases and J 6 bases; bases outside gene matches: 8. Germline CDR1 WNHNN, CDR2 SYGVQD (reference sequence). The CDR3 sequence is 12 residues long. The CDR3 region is CANPRRGHGYTF. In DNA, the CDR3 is TGCGCCAACCCGCGGAGGGGGCATGGCTACACCTTC.

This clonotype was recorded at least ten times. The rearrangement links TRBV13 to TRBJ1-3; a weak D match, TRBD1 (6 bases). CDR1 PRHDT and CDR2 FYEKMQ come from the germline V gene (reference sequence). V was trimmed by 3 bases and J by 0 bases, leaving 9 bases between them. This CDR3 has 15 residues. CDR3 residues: CASSLDSHSGNTIYF. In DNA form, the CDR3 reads TGTGCCAGCAGCTTGGACAGTCACTCTGGAAACACCATATATTTT.

The CDR3 coding sequence is TGTGCCAGCAGCTTAGCTAGCGGGAAGAACACCGGGGAGCTGTTTTTT. Translating gives CASSLASGKNTGELFF. This sequence joins TRBV7-3 and TRBJ2-2, with 9 bases identical to TRBD2. Germline CDR1 is SGHTA and CDR2 is FQGTGA. After removal of 2 bases from V and 1 base from J, the junction contained 2 bases not matched to a gene. CDR3 length equals 16 residues.

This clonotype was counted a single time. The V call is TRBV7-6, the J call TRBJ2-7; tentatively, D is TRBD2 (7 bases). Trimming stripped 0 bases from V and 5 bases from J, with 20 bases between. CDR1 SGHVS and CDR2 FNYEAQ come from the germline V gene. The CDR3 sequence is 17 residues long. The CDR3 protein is CASSLAGSGGLLNEQYF. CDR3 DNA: TGTGCCAGCAGCTTAGCCGGGTCGGGGGGCTTGCTCAACGAGCAGTACTTC.

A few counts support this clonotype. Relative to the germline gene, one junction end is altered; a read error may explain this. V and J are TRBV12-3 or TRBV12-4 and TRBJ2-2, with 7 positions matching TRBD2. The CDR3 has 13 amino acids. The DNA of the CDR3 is TGTGCCAGCACCCCTCTACCCACGGGGGGGCTGTTTTTT. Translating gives CASTPLPTGGLFF.